The 18 T cell receptor beta chains below were found in one sample sequenced in a study of blood T cell repertoires in COVID-19. Assay: immunoSEQ multiplex PCR; the TCRdb copy retains only in-frame clones and omits some. This sample has some 120,000 clones, with around 90% found just once. Sequences were obtained from peripheral blood. Every receptor here comes from a man in his forties or fifties with COVID-19, enrolled during active disease.

The chain couples TRBV6-5 to TRBJ2-3; tentative D call: TRBD1 (6 bases). Germline V gene lookup returns CDR1 MNHEY and CDR2 SVGAGI. Trimming took off 6 bases at V and 1 base at J, with 14 bases between the two ends. The length of the CDR3 is 15 residues. The CDR3 nucleotides are TGTGCCAGCAGCGAGGACAGCGGAGGCACAGATACGCAGTATTTT. This codes for CASSEDSGGTDTQYF.

V usage is TRBV5-4 and J usage is TRBJ2-4, with D perhaps matching TRBD1 (6 bases). Germline CDR1 is SGHNT and CDR2 is YYREEE (reference sequence). The CDR3 sequence is 15 residues long. Trimming left V 2 bases short and J 2 bases short, with 11 bases between. The CDR3 region is CASSLGGETKNIQYF. The CDR3 DNA follows: TGTGCCAGCAGCTTAGGGGGAGAGACCAAAAACATTCAGTACTTC.

This chain's CDR3 is CASSTSGPPGELFF. DNA of the CDR3: TGTGCCAGCAGTACTAGCGGGCCCCCCGGGGAGCTGTTTTTT. The chain has TRBV6-2 or TRBV6-3 and TRBJ2-2, with 9 bases matching TRBD2. With 5 bases clipped from V and 6 bases from J, the junction kept 4 bases outside the gene matches. The CDR3 runs 14 residues. Germline CDR1 MNHEY, CDR2 SVGEGT.

The rearrangement joins TRBV9 to TRBJ1-5, with 10 bases that match TRBD1. The CDR3 has 15 amino acids. Germline V gene lookup returns CDR1 SGDLS and CDR2 YYNGEE. V shed 0 bases and J 7 bases; nucleotides not matched to a gene: 4. The CDR3 region is CASSVDGTGVQPQHF. The CDR3 coding sequence is TGTGCCAGCAGCGTAGACGGGACAGGGGTACAGCCCCAGCATTTT.

The V and J genes are TRBV4-3 and TRBJ1-4; weak D call: TRBD1 (5 bases). This CDR3 contains 15 residues. Trimming cost V 0 bases and J 10 bases, with 15 bases left between them. Germline lookup yields CDR1 LGHNA and CDR2 YSLEER. In DNA form, the CDR3 reads TGCGCCAGCAGCCAAGATACGGGGCGCGGGGGAAAACTGTTTTTT. It encodes CASSQDTGRGGKLFF.

The chain recombines TRBV15 with TRBJ1-1; no clear D. The CDR3 contains 16 residues. Germline assignment: CDR1 LNHNV and CDR2 YYDKDF (reference sequence). V lost 0 bases and J lost 7, with 18 bases in between. CDR3 sequence reads: CATSRDFGRSEHEAFF. The CDR3 DNA reads TGTGCCACCAGCAGAGATTTTGGCAGATCCGAACATGAAGCTTTCTTT.

The J gene is TRBJ2-1, the V gene TRBV24-1; no clear D. V was clipped by 5 bases and J by 2 bases, with 6 bases between them. CDR1 and CDR2 from the germline V gene are KGHDR and SFDVKD. This CDR3 has 13 amino acids. CDR3 bases: TGTGCCACCAGTGCCCCCGCCTACAATGAGCAGTTCTTC. Amino acids: CATSAPAYNEQFF.

V and J are TRBV3-1 (or the pseudogene TRBV3-2) and TRBJ2-1, with D tentatively TRBD2 (6 bases). This CDR3 contains 15 residues. V was pared by 1 base and J by 3 bases, with 10 bases between. CDR1 and CDR2 from the germline V gene are LGHDT and YNNKEL (reference sequence). CDR3 coding DNA: TGTGCCAGCAGCCAAGGTAGCGGAAACTACAATGAGCAGTTCTTC. This encodes CASSQGSGNYNEQFF.

J is TRBJ2-7 and V is TRBV27; D may be TRBD2 (6 bases). From germline, CDR1 is MNHEY and CDR2 SMNVEV (reference sequence). This CDR3 is built from 15 residues. Trimming stripped 2 bases from V and 5 bases from J, with 16 bases between. The DNA for the CDR3 is TGTGCCAGCAGTTTAAGGGAGGACGAGTTGGACGAGCAGTACTTC. It codes for CASSLREDELDEQYF.

This rearrangement joins TRBV7-9 to TRBJ2-1; 9 nucleotides align to TRBD1. Germline lookup yields CDR1 SEHNR and CDR2 FQNEAQ (reference sequence). V lost 5 bases and J lost 6; bases outside the gene matches: 5. CDR3 size: 14 residues. CDR3 protein: CASSPGQGSNEQFF. CDR3 nucleotide sequence: TGTGCCAGCAGCCCGGGACAGGGCTCCAATGAGCAGTTCTTC. Filled out from reference TRBV7-9 and TRBJ2-1, the complete variable domain reads DTGVSQNPRHKITKRGQNVTFRCDPISEHNRLYWYRQTLGQGPEFLTYFQNEAQLEKSRLLSDRFSAERPKGSFSTLEIQRTEQGDSAMYLCASSPGQGSNEQFFGPGTRLTVL.

The table lists this clone with a count of one. J is TRBJ2-7 and V is TRBV19, with TRBD2 identical over 10 bases. The CDR3 totals 15 residues. Germline-derived CDR1 and CDR2 are LNHDA and SQIVND (reference sequence). Trimming at V came to 3 bases and at J to 5 bases, leaving 7 bases not matched to a gene. CDR3 loop: CASSIQGLAMNEQYF. The CDR3 DNA reads as TGTGCCAGTAGTATTCAGGGACTAGCGATGAACGAGCAGTACTTC. Full variable domain (rest looked up from reference TRBV19 and TRBJ2-7): DGGITQSPKYLFRKEGQNVTLSCEQNLNHDAMYWYRQDPGQGLRLIYYSQIVNDFQKGDIAEGYSVSREKKESFPLTVTSAQKNPTAFYLCASSIQGLAMNEQYFGPGTRLTVT.

This clone has more than one count but fewer than ten. This chain links TRBV19 with TRBJ2-5, with 9 bases lining up with TRBD1. The V gene's germline CDR1 is LNHDA and CDR2 SQIVND (reference sequence). The junction had 7 bases not matched to a gene; V was cut back by 7 bases and J by 4 bases. This CDR3 region has 14 residues. The CDR3 sequence is CASTPGQGRETQYF. Written as DNA, the CDR3 is TGTGCCAGTACCCCGGGACAGGGACGAGAGACCCAGTACTTC.

The CDR3 DNA reads as TGTGCCAGCAGCCCGGGACAGGGGAGCAACTATGGCTACACCTTC. Protein product: CASSPGQGSNYGYTF. V gene TRBV9 combines with J gene TRBJ1-2; 10 bases fit TRBD1. Trimming removed 4 bases from V and 2 bases from J; junction bases left unmatched: 5. CDR3 length: 15 amino acids. Germline V gene lookup returns CDR1 SGDLS and CDR2 YYNGEE.

The chain recombines TRBV24-1 with TRBJ2-1, with D maybe TRBD2 (6 bases). The CDR3 totals 13 residues. V was cut by 5 bases and J by 4 bases, with 8 bases left in between. CDR1 and CDR2 (germline): KGHDR, SFDVKD. In DNA form, the CDR3 reads TGTGCCACCAGTGGGAGGGGTTACAATGAGCAGTTCTTC. This sequence encodes CATSGRGYNEQFF.

The J gene is TRBJ2-2, the V gene TRBV7-9, with TRBD2 matching over 7 bases. Per the germline V gene, CDR1 is SEHNR and CDR2 is FQNEAQ (reference sequence). CDR3 length: 14 amino acids. The trim removed 7 bases at V and 0 bases at J, leaving 2 bases unmatched. As DNA, the CDR3 is TGTGCCAGCATCGGGGGGTCGAACACCGGGGAGCTGTTTTTT. Its protein is CASIGGSNTGELFF.

This rearrangement joins TRBV28 to TRBJ1-1; D is ambiguous. The V end was cut by 2 bases, the J end by 1 base, with 8 bases between. The CDR3 loop spans 14 amino acids. CDR1 is MDHEN, CDR2 SYDVKM, per germline. In nucleotides, the CDR3 is TGTGCCAGCAGTTTAGGAGGTTCGAACACTGAAGCTTTCTTT. Protein sequence: CASSLGGSNTEAFF.

The chain combines TRBV14 with TRBJ1-2; D is uncertain. Trimming cost V 0 bases and J 3 bases, with 8 bases left between them. The germline gives CDR1 SGHDN, CDR2 FVKESK. The CDR3 sequence is 14 residues long. The CDR3 DNA follows: TGTGCCAGCAGCCAAGATGGAGGGTACTATGGCTACACCTTC. It encodes CASSQDGGYYGYTF.

The chain uses TRBV2 and TRBJ2-3, with 10 bases identical to TRBD1. There are 15 residues in the CDR3. Losses at the gene ends were 7 bases for V and 1 base for J; bases not matched to a gene: 5. CDR1 and CDR2 (germline): SNHLY, FYNNEI. The CDR3, as DNA: TGTGCCAGCACACCCGGGACAGGGGGCACAGATACGCAGTATTTT. As protein: CASTPGTGGTDTQYF.